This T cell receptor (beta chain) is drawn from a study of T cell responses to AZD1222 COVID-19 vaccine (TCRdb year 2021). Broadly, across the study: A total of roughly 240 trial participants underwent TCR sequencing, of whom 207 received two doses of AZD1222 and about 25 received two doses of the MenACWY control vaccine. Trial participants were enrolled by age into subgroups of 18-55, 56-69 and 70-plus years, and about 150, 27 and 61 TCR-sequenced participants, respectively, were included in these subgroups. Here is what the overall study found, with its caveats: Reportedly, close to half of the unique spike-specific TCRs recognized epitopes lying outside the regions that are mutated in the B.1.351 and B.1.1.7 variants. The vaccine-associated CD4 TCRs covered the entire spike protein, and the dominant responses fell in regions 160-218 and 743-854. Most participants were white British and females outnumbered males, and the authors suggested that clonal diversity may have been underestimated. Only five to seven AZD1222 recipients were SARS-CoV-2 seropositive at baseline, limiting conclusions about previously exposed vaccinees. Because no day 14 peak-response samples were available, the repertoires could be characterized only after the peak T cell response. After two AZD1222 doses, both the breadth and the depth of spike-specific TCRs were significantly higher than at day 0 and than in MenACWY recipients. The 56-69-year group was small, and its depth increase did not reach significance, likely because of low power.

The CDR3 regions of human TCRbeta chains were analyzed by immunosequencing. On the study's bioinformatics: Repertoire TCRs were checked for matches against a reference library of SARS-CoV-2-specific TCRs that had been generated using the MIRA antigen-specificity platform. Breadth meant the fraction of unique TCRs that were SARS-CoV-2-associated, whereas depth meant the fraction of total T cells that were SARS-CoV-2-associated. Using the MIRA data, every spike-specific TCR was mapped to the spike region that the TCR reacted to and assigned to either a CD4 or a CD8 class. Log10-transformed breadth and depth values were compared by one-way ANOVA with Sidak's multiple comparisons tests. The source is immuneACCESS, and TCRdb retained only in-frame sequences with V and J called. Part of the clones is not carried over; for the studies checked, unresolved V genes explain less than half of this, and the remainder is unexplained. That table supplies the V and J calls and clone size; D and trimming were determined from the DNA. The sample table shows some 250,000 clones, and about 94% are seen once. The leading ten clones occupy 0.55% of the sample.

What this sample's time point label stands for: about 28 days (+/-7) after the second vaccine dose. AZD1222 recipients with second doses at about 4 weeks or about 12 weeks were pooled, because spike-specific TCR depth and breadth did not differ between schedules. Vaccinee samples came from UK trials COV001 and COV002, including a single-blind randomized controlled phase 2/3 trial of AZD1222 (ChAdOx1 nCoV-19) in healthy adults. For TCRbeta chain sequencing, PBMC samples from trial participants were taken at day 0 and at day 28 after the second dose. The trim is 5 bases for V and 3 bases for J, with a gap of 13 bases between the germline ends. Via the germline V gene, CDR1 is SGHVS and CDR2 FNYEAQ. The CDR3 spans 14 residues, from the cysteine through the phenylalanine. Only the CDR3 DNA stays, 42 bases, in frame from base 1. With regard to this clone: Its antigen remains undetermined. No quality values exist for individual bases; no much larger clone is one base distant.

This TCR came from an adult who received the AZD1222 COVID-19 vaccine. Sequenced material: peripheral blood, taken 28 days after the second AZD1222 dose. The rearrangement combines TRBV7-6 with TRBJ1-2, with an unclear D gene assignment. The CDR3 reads CASSPTASDYGYTF. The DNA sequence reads TGTGCCAGCAGCCCAACCGCTTCAGACTATGGCTACACCTTC.